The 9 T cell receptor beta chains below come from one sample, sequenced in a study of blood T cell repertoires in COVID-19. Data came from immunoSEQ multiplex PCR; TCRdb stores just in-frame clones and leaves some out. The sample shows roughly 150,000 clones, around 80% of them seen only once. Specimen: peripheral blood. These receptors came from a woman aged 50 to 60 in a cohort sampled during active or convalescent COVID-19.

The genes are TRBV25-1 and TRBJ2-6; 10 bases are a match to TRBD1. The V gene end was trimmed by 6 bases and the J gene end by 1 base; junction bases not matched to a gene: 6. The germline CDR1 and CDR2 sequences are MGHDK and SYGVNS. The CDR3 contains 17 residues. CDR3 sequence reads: CASSRQGAGSGANVLTF. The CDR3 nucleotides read TGTGCCAGCAGCCGACAGGGGGCTGGGTCTGGGGCCAACGTCCTGACTTTC. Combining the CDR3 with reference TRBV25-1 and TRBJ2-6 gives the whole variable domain EADIYQTPRYLVIGTGKKITLECSQTMGHDKMYWYQQDPGMELHLIHYSYGVNSTEKGDLSSESTVSRIRTEHFPLTLESARPSHTSQYLCASSRQGAGSGANVLTFGAGSRLTVL.

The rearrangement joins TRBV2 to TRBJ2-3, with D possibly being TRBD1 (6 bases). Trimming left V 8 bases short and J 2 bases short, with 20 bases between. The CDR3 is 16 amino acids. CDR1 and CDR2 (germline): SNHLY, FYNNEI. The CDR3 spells CASRAMGAGVTDTQYF. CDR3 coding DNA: TGTGCCAGCCGTGCAATGGGGGCTGGGGTCACAGATACGCAGTATTTT.

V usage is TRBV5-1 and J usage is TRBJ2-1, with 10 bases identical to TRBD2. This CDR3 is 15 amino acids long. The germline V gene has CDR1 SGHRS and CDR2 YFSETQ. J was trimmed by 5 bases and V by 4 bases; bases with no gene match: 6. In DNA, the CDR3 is TGCGCCAGCAGCCTGACTAGCGGGCTAGACAATGAGCAGTTCTTC. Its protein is CASSLTSGLDNEQFF.

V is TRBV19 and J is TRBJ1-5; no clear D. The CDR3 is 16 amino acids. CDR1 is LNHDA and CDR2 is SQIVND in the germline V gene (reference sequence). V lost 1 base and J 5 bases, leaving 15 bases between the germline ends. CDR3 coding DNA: TGTGCCAGTAGTATAGGCACGCGGGCTCGCCATCAGCCCCAGCATTTT. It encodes CASSIGTRARHQPQHF. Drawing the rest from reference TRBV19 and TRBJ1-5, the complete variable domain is DGGITQSPKYLFRKEGQNVTLSCEQNLNHDAMYWYRQDPGQGLRLIYYSQIVNDFQKGDIAEGYSVSREKKESFPLTVTSAQKNPTAFYLCASSIGTRARHQPQHFGDGTRLSIL.

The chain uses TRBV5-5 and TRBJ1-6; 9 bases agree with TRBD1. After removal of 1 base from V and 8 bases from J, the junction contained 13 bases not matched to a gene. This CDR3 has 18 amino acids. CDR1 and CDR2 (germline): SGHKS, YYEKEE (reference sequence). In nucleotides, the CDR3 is TGTGCCAGCAGCTTGAAGGGACAGGGCATTCCTTTATATTCACCCCTCCACTTT. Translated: CASSLKGQGIPLYSPLHF.

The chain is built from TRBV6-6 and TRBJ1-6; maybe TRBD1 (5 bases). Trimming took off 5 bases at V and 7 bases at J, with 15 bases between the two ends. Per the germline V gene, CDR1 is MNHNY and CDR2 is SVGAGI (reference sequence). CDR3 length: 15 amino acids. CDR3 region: CASSGPGQDNSPLHF. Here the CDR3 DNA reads TGTGCCAGCAGTGGCCCCGGACAAGACAATTCACCCCTCCACTTT.

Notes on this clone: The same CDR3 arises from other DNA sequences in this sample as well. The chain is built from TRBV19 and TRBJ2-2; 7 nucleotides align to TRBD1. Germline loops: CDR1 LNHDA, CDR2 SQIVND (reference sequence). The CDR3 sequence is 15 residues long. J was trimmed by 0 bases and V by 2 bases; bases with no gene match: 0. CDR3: CASSIQGANTGELFF. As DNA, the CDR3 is TGTGCCAGTAGTATACAGGGGGCGAACACCGGGGAGCTGTTTTTT.

In DNA, the CDR3 is TGTGCTAGTGGTTTGGGGACCGGGAGGCCCCAGCATTTT. Translating gives CASGLGTGRPQHF. The rearrangement joins TRBV12-5 to TRBJ1-5; D unresolved. Trimming took 1 base from V and 9 from J, leaving 10 bases between them. This CDR3 spans 13 amino acids. CDR1 LGHNT and CDR2 FRNRAP come from the germline V gene.

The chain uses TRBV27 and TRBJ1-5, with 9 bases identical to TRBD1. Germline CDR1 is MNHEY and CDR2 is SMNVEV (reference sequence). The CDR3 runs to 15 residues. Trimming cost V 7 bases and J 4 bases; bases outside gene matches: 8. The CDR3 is CASTDRGGSNQPQHF. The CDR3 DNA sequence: TGTGCCAGCACCGACAGGGGGGGATCAAATCAGCCCCAGCATTTT.